This entry describes one T cell receptor beta chain. V trimming: 6 bases; J trimming: 3 bases; junction bases outside the gene matches: 1. CDR1 and CDR2 (germline): SQVTM, ANQGSEA. CDR3 length: 12 residues. The data originate from a study of CD8 T cells in Susac syndrome. CD8+ and CD4+ T cells from blood underwent TCR beta sequencing. With random hexamers, 0.5 to 1 ug RNA was reverse transcribed. TCRdb ran MiXCR on the immunoSEQ multiplex PCR reads and lists one entry per CDR3 protein. In the table there are a few hundred thousand distinct CDR3 sequences, around 96% of which are singletons. This TCR was sampled from a human donor with multiple sclerosis. The V and J genes are TRBV29-1 and TRBJ2-2; TRBD2 matches 7 bases. Sequencing was done on a sample of CD4+ T cells from PBMCs. This CDR3 is CSVGLYTGELFF. CDR3 DNA sequence: TGCAGCGTGGGACTATACACCGGGGAGCTGTTTTTT.